This TCR beta chain was retrieved from a study of T cell repertoires in cytomegalovirus infection. Whole-study context: Selected CMV epitopes included recently identified HLA-C-restricted ones as well as well-studied HLA-B-restricted ones.

With respect to this clonotype: Its antigen is unknown.

MiXCR, run by TCRdb on the reads, gives a single entry per CDR3 protein. The data contain around 360,000 distinct CDR3 sequences, roughly 34% of them seen just once; the ten biggest clones take up roughly 14%. The CDR3 has 14 amino acids. Germline CDR1 MNHEY, CDR2 SMNVEV (reference sequence). V lost 6 bases, J lost 5 bases, and 5 bases stayed unmatched. This rearrangement joins TRBV27 to TRBJ2-2; TRBD1 matches at 8 bases. The sample in question was cultured PBMCs, obtained from culture after CMV antigen stimulation. The receptor's source is a human donor in good health (CMV status not recorded). Some clones in this sample may be carry-over from other donors' samples. CDR3 amino acids: CASRGQALTGELFF. CDR3 sequence (DNA): TGTGCCAGCAGGGGACAGGCGTTGACCGGGGAGCTGTTTTTT.